This T cell receptor beta chain was recorded in a study of CD8 T cells in Susac syndrome. Study details: Roughly eight of the sequenced Susac syndrome patients were in remission, and five or six had active disease. Study results and caveats: It was acknowledged in the study that its TCR sequencing and HLA analysis involved a relatively small number of individuals.

Sequencing of TCR beta was performed on blood CD8+ and CD4+ T cells. Isolation of CD8+ and CD4+ T cells was performed negatively, whereas enrichment of TEMRA cells was done by FACS. Of note for this clonotype: The target antigen is unknown.

RNA in amounts of roughly 0.45 to 1 ug was reverse transcribed with random hexamers. TCRdb called the immunoSEQ multiplex PCR reads again in MiXCR, with one record for every CDR3 protein. The sample records 200,000 to 300,000 distinct CDR3 sequences, 90% to 96% being singletons. Trimming shortened V by 6 bases and J by 4 bases, and 12 bases separated the two germline ends. The CDR3 spans 12 residues. CDR1 is DFQATT and CDR2 is SNEGSKA in the germline V gene (reference sequence). The receptor's source is a human donor with Susac syndrome. The rearrangement uses TRBV20-1 and TRBJ2-5, with a possible D match to TRBD1 (7 bases). The sequencing sample was made of CD4+ T cells from PBMCs. Here the CDR3 DNA reads TGCAGTGCGACCAGGGGGGTAGAGACCCAGTACTTC. It specifies CSATRGVETQYF.